This TCR beta chain was observed in a study of T cell responses to AZD1222 COVID-19 vaccine. From germline, CDR1 is SGHVS and CDR2 FNYEAQ. V was pared by 0 bases and J by 5 bases, with 22 bases between. CDR3 size: 18 residues. The table came from immunoSEQ multiplex PCR; TCRdb's copy has only in-frame clones and leaves some out. The sample yields some 120,000 clones, about 91% seen once. This sample comprised peripheral blood, obtained on day 0 of AZD1222 vaccination. The sequence derives from an adult in good health. The rearrangement links TRBV7-6 to TRBJ2-5, with D maybe TRBD2 (6 bases). The CDR3 coding sequence is TGTGCCAGCAGCTTAGCGACCGGGACTCAACCCCCCGGGGAGACCCAGTACTTC. This sequence encodes CASSLATGTQPPGETQYF.